Following are 10 T cell receptor beta chains from one sample sequenced in a study of cytomegalovirus exposure and HLA in healthy donors. This table comes from immunoSEQ multiplex PCR, and its TCRdb copy is limited to in-frame clones, with some not included. The table shows 150,000 or so clones, with around nine tenths occurring only once. Source material: PBMCs. Receptors originate from a woman between 18 and 29 years old in good health and CMV-seropositive.

The chain couples TRBV27 to TRBJ1-4; no clear D gene. CDR1 and CDR2 (germline): MNHEY, SMNVEV (reference sequence). V was trimmed by 1 base and J by 8 bases, leaving 14 bases between them. The CDR3 totals 15 residues. In DNA, the CDR3 is TGTGCCAGCAGTTTATATCGCCGGTCACGCGAAAAACTGTTTTTT. It translates to CASSLYRRSREKLFF.

The rearrangement links TRBV5-1 to TRBJ2-1; TRBD1 matches 7 bases. Trimming cost V 0 bases and J 9 bases; bases outside gene matches: 6. The CDR3 is made up of 14 amino acids. Germline assignment: CDR1 SGHRS and CDR2 YFSETQ. In nucleotides, the CDR3 is TGCGCCAGCAGCTTGGGGTCAGGGGGTATTGAGCAGTTCTTC. Its protein is CASSLGSGGIEQFF.

J is TRBJ1-5 and V is TRBV6-6; D not certain. The V end was cut by 0 bases, the J end by 7 bases, with 13 bases between. Germline assignment: CDR1 MNHNY and CDR2 SVGAGI (reference sequence). The CDR3 runs 15 residues. CDR3 loop: CASSYSRLPGQPQHF. CDR3 nucleotide sequence: TGTGCCAGCAGTTACTCCCGGTTACCGGGACAGCCCCAGCATTTT.

This clone occurred once. The CDR3 spells CASSVALGSGYTDTQYF. The CDR3 coding sequence is TGTGCCAGCAGCGTGGCCCTAGGTAGCGGTTACACAGATACGCAGTATTTT. This chain joins TRBV9 and TRBJ2-3; D is possibly TRBD2 (6 bases). The CDR3 runs 17 residues. The V end was cut by 2 bases, the J end by 2 bases, with 18 bases between. Germline CDR1 is SGDLS and CDR2 is YYNGEE.

This clone has only a few counts. The chain combines TRBV9 with TRBJ2-5, with TRBD2 matching 8 bases. The CDR3 extends over 16 amino acids. The germline V gene has CDR1 SGDLS and CDR2 YYNGEE. The V gene end was trimmed by 0 bases and the J gene end by 7 bases; junction bases not matched to a gene: 11. CDR3 coding DNA: TGTGCCAGCAGCGTAGGGGAGAGCGGGAGAGTGGGGACCCAGTACTTC. Translated, it gives CASSVGESGRVGTQYF.

J is TRBJ1-5 and V is TRBV5-1; 7 nucleotides agree with TRBD1. Trimming at V came to 3 bases and at J to 7 bases, leaving 7 bases not matched to a gene. Germline assignment: CDR1 SGHRS and CDR2 YFSETQ. This CDR3 has 14 amino acids. The CDR3 loop is CASSSGTEDQPQHF. DNA of the CDR3: TGCGCCAGCAGCTCCGGGACAGAAGACCAGCCCCAGCATTTT.

The chain employs TRBV7-9 and TRBJ2-2, with TRBD2 matching over 8 bases. Germline CDR1 and CDR2: SEHNR and FQNEAQ (reference sequence). The length of the CDR3 is 15 residues. The V segment lost 5 bases and the J segment 4 bases; nucleotides outside the gene matches: 6. The CDR3 bases are TGTGCCAGCAGCCCAAGCGGGAGTTCCACCGGGGAGCTGTTTTTT. It specifies CASSPSGSSTGELFF.

The genes are TRBV2 and TRBJ2-3; TRBD2 agrees at 9 bases. V lost 2 bases to trimming and J lost 2 bases; unmatched junction nucleotides: 5. The CDR3 extends over 16 amino acids. The germline V gene has CDR1 SNHLY and CDR2 FYNNEI. CDR3 sequence reads: CASSEFTSGYTDTQYF. The CDR3 DNA reads TGTGCCAGCAGTGAATTCACTAGCGGGTACACAGATACGCAGTATTTT.

V is TRBV29-1 and J is TRBJ1-2, with D unclear. Germline V gene sequence: CDR1 SQVTM, CDR2 ANQGSEA. The CDR3 runs to 14 residues. The V end was cut by 2 bases, the J end by 0 bases, with 10 bases between. The CDR3 here is CSVEQQPPNYGYTF. As DNA, the CDR3 is TGCAGCGTTGAACAACAGCCTCCTAACTATGGCTACACCTTC.

The chain uses TRBV7-2 and TRBJ1-1; no firm D call. The CDR3 extends over 17 amino acids. V was clipped by 2 bases and J by 3 bases, with 19 bases between them. Germline loops: CDR1 SGHTA, CDR2 FQGNSA. In nucleotides, the CDR3 is TGTGCCAGCAGCTTAATTACAGCCAGATATTTAGACACTGAAGCTTTCTTT. It yields the protein CASSLITARYLDTEAFF.